The entry that follows covers one TCR beta chain sequence. The protocol was immunoSEQ multiplex PCR, while the TCRdb copy is restricted to in-frame clones and leaves out a portion. The table includes some 180,000 clones, around 90% detected once. V lost 5 bases, J lost 4 bases, and 3 bases stayed unmatched. Per germline, CDR1 KGHDR and CDR2 SFDVKD. CDR3 size: 13 residues. The entry originates in a study of blood T cell repertoires in COVID-19. The wider study: PBMCs, B-cell-depleted T cells, or T cells were the source of the cDNA or gDNA that made up the material.

Input material: peripheral blood. This receptor was taken from a man aged 35-49 years with acute or convalescent COVID-19. This chain connects TRBV24-1 to TRBJ1-1, with 7 bases that match TRBD1. The CDR3 coding sequence is TGTGCCACCAGTGGACAGGGTTTCACTGAAGCTTTCTTT. Amino acids: CATSGQGFTEAFF.